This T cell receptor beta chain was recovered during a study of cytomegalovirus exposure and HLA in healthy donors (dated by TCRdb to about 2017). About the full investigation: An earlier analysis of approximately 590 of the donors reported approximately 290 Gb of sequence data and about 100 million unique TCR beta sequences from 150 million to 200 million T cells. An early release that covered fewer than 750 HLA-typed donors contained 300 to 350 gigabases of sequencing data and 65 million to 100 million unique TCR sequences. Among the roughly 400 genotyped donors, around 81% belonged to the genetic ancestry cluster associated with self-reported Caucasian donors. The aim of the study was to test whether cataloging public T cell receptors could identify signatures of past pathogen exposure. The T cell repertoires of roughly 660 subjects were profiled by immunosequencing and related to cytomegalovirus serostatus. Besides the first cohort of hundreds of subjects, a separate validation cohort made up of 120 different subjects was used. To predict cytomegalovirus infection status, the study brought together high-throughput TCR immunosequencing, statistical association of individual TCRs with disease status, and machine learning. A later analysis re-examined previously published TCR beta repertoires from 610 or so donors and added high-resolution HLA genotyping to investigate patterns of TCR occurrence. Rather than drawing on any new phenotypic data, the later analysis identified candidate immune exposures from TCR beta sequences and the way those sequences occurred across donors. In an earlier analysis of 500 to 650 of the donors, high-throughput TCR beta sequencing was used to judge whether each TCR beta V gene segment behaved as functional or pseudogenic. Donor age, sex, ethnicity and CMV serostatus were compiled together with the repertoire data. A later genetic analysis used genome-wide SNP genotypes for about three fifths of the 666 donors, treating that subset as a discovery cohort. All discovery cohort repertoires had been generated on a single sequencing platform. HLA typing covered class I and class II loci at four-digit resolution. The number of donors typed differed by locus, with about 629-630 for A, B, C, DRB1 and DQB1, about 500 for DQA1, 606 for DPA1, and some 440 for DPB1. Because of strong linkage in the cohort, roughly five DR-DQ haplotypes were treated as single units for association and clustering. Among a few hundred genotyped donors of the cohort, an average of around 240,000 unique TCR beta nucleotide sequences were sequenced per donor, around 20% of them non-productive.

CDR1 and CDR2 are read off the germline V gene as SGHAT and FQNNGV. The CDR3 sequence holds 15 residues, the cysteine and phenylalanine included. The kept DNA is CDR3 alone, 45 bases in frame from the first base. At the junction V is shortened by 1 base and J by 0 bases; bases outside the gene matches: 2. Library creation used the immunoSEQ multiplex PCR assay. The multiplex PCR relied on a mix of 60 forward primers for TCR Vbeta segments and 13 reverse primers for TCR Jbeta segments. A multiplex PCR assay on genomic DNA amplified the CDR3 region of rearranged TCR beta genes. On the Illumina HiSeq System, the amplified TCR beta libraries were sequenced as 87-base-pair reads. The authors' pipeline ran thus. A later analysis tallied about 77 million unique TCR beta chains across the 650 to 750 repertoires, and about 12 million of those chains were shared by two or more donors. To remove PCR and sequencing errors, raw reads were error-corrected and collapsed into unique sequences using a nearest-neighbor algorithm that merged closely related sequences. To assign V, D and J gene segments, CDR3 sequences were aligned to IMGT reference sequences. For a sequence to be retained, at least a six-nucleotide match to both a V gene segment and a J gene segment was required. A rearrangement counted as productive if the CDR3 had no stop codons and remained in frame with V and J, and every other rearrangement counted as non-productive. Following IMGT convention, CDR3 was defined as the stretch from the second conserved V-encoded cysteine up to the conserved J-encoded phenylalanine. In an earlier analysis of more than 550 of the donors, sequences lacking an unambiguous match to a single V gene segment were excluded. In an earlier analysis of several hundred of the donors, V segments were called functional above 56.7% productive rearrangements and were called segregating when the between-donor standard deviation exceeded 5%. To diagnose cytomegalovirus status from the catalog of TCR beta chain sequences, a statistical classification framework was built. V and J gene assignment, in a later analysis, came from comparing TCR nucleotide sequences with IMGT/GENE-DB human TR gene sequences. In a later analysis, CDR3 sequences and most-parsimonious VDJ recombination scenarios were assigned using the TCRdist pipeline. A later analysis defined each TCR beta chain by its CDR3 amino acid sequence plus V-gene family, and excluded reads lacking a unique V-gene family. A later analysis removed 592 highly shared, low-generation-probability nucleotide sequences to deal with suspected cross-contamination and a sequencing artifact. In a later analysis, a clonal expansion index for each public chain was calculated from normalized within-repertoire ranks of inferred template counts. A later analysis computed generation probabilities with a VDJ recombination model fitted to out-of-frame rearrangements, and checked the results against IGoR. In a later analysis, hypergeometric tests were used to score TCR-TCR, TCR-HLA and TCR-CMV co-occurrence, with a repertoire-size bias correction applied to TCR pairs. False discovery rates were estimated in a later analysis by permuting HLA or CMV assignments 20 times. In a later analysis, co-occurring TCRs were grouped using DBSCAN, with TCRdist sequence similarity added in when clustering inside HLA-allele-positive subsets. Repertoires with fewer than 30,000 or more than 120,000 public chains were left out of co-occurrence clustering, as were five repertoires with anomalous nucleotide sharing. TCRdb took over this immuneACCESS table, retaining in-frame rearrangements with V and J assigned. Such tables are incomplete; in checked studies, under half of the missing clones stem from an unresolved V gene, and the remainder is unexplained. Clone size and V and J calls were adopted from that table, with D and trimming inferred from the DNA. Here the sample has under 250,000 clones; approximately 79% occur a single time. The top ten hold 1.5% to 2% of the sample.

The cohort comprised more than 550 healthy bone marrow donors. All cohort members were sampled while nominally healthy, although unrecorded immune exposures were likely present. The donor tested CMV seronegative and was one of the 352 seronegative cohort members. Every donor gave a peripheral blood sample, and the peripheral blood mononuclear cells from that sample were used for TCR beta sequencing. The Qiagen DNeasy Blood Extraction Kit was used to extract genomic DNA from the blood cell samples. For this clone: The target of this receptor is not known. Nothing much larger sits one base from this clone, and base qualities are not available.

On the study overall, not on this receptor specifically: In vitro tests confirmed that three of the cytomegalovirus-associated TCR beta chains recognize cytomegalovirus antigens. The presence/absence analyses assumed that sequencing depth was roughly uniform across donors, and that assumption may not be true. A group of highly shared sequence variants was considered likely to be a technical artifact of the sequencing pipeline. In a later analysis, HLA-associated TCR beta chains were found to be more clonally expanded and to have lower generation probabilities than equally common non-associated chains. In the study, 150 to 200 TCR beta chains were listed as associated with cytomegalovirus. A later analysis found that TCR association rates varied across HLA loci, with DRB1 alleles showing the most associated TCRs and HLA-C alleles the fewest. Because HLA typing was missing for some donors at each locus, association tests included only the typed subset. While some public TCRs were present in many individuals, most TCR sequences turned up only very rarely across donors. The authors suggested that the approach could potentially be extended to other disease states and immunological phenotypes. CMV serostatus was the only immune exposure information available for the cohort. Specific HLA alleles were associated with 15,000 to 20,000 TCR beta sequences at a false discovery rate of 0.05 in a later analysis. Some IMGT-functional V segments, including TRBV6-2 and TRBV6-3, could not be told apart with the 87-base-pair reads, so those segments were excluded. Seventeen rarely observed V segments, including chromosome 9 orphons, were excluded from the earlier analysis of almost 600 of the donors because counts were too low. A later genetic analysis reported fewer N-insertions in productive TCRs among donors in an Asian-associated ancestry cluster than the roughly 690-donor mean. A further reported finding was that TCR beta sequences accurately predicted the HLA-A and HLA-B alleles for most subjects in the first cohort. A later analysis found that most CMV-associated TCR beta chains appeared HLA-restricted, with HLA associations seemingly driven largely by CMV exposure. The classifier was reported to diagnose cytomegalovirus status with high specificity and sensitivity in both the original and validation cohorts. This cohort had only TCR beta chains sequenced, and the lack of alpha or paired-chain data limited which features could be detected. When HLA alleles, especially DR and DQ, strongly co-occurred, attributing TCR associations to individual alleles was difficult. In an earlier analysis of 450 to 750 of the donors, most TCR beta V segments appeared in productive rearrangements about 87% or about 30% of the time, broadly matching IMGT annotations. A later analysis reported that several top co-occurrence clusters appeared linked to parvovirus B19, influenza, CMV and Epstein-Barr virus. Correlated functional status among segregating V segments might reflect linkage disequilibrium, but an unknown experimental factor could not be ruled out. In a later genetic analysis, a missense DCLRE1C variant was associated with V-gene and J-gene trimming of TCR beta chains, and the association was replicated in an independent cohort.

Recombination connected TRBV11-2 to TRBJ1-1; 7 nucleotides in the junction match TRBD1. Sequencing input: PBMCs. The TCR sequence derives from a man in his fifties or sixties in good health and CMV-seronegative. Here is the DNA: TGTGCCAGCAGCTTAGGGCAGGGGGTGAACACTGAAGCTTTCTTT. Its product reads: CASSLGQGVNTEAFF.